This T cell receptor (beta chain) appears in the sequencing data of a study of beta chain features in type 1 diabetes. This clone was recorded a few times. The antigen is not known. Study-level points and caveats: Shorter TCRB CDR3s, moderately but significantly so, were found in Type 1 diabetes patients in all four CD4+ subsets.

Expressed TCRB transcripts got sequenced, as all isolated RNA was reverse transcribed. The table came from immunoSEQ multiplex PCR; TCRdb's copy has only in-frame clones and leaves some out. The data contain about 140,000 clones, about 12% of them singletons. The source material was central memory CD4+ T cells from blood. The receptor was derived from a man aged 18 to 35 with type 1 diabetes.

CDR3 protein: CASSQERARGYTF. Written as DNA, the CDR3 is TGTGCCAGCAGCCAAGAGAGGGCTCGGGGCTACACCTTC. The chain uses TRBV4-2 and TRBJ1-2; D unclear. Trimming took off 0 bases at V and 8 bases at J, with 10 bases between the two ends. The length of the CDR3 is 13 residues. Germline loops: CDR1 LGHNA, CDR2 YNFKEQ.